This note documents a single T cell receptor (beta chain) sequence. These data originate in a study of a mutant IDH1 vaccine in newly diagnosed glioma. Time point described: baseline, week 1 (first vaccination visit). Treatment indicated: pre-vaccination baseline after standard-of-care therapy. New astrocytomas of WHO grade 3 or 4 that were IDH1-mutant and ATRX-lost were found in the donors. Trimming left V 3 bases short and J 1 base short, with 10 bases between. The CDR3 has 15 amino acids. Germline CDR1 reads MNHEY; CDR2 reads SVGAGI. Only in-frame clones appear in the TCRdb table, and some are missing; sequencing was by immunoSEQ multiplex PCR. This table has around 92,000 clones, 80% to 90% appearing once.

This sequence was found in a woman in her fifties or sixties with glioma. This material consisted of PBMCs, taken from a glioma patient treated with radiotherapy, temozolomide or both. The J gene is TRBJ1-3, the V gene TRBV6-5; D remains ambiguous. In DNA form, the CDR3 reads TGTGCCAGCAGTTATGACCCCGAGTCTGGAAACACCATATATTTT. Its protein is CASSYDPESGNTIYF.